This passage covers 9 T cell receptor beta chains from one sample sequenced in a study of OX40 agonist ivuxolimab in advanced cancers. Libraries were prepared by immunoSEQ multiplex PCR; TCRdb keeps only in-frame clonotypes and omits some of them. The sample includes about 77,000 clones, roughly 80% of them seen just once. The sequences come from CD4+ or CD8+ T cells sorted from blood, collected in a trial of the OX40 agonist ivuxolimab. These receptors all come from an adult with an advanced solid tumor such as melanoma, head and neck, liver or kidney cancer.

This chain uses TRBV19 with TRBJ2-1; D is unclear. V lost 3 bases and J 7 bases, leaving 13 bases between the germline ends. Germline CDR1 is LNHDA and CDR2 is SQIVND (reference sequence). The CDR3 runs 14 residues. The CDR3 nucleotides are TGTGCCAGTAGTATCCAGAGCTGGGATAATGAGCAGTTCTTC. This translates into CASSIQSWDNEQFF.

V usage is TRBV6-4 and J usage is TRBJ2-1; D not resolved. The CDR3 extends over 12 amino acids. Trimming stripped 6 bases from V and 1 base from J, with 4 bases between. Germline V CDR1 and CDR2: MRHNA, SNTAGT. The CDR3: CASRNSYNEQFF. The DNA of the CDR3 is TGTGCCAGCAGGAATTCCTACAATGAGCAGTTCTTC.

The V and J genes are TRBV5-6 and TRBJ1-1; tentative D call: TRBD1 (6 bases). Trimming took 1 base from V and 9 from J, leaving 10 bases between them. The CDR3 runs to 12 residues. The germline V gene encodes CDR1 SGHDT and CDR2 YYEEEE. The DNA for the CDR3 is TGTGCCAGCAGCTTGTTACAGGGTAAAGCTTTCTTT. Amino acid sequence: CASSLLQGKAFF.

This chain links TRBV18 with TRBJ2-3; D ambiguous. Germline V gene sequence: CDR1 KGHSH, CDR2 LQKENI. The CDR3 loop spans 11 amino acids. V lost 6 bases and J 4 bases, leaving 5 bases between the germline ends. The CDR3 sequence: CASSTADTQYF. Written as DNA, the CDR3 is TGTGCCAGCTCTACTGCAGATACGCAGTATTTT.

The V gene is TRBV6-5, the J gene TRBJ2-7; D call uncertain. This CDR3 comprises 12 residues. Germline V gives CDR1 MNHEY, CDR2 SVGAGI. V lost 2 bases, J lost 7 bases, and 9 bases lay in between. DNA for the CDR3: TGTGCCAGCAGTTACGGGCAGTCTGAGCAGTACTTC. Translation: CASSYGQSEQYF.

This chain connects TRBV12-5 to TRBJ1-6, with unresolved D. The germline V gene encodes CDR1 LGHNT and CDR2 FRNRAP. The CDR3 consists of 15 residues. V lost 7 bases and J lost 5, with 15 bases in between. The CDR3 nucleotides are TGTGCTAGTGCCCCGGACGGACTCAATAATTCACCCCTCCACTTT. Its translation: CASAPDGLNNSPLHF.

The genes are TRBV9 and TRBJ2-2, with TRBD1 matching 8 bases. Germline-derived CDR1 and CDR2 are SGDLS and YYNGEE. Trimming took 3 bases from V and 7 from J; bases not matched to a gene: 8. The CDR3 covers 15 residues. This CDR3 is CASSDRTGQGGELFF. CDR3 DNA sequence: TGTGCCAGCAGCGACCGGACAGGACAGGGCGGGGAGCTGTTTTTT.

The chain combines TRBV9 with TRBJ1-1; tentative D call: TRBD1 (5 bases). Trimming stripped 3 bases from V and 10 bases from J, with 19 bases between. Germline values: CDR1 SGDLS, CDR2 YYNGEE. This CDR3 is 14 amino acids long. The CDR3 loop is CASSAGTLSQTAFF. The CDR3 coding sequence is TGTGCCAGCAGCGCCGGGACGCTTTCCCAGACAGCTTTCTTT.

This sequence joins TRBV23-1 and TRBJ1-5, with D hard to call. TRBV23-1 is treated as an ORF (open reading frame) with a function not yet certain. The CDR3 loop spans 16 amino acids. V lost 6 bases, J lost 1 base, and 16 bases lay in between. CDR3 amino acids: CASRPPRLGSNQPQHF. The CDR3 DNA reads as TGCGCCAGCAGGCCCCCCCGGTTAGGAAGCAATCAGCCCCAGCATTTT.